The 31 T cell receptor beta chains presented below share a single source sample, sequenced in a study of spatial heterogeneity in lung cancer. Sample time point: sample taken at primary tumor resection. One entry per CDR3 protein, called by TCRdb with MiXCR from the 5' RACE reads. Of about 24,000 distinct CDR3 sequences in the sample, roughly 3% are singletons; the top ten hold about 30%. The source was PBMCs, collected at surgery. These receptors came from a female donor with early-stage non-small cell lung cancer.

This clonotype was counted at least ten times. The CDR3 spells CASSKTGDDTQYF. The CDR3 DNA reads as TGTGCCAGCAGCAAGACAGGGGACGATACGCAGTATTTT. J is TRBJ2-3 and V is TRBV28, with 8 positions matching TRBD1. The CDR3 length is 13 residues. The V gene's germline CDR1 is MDHEN and CDR2 SYDVKM. Germline trimming cut 6 bases from V and 6 bases from J; bases unmatched to any gene: 5. The full variable domain, its missing parts supplied by reference TRBV28 and TRBJ2-3, is DVKVTQSSRYLVKRTGEKVFLECVQDMDHENMFWYRQDPGLGLRLIYFSYDVKMKEKGDIPEGYSVSREKKERFSLILESASTNQTSMYLCASSKTGDDTQYFGPGTRLTVL.

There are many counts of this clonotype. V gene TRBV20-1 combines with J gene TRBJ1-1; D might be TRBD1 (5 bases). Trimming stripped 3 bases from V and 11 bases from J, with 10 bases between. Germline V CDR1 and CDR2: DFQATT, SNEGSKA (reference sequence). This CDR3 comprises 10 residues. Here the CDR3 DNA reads TGCAGTGCTAGCAGGGACTTGGCTTTCTTT. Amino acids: CSASRDLAFF.

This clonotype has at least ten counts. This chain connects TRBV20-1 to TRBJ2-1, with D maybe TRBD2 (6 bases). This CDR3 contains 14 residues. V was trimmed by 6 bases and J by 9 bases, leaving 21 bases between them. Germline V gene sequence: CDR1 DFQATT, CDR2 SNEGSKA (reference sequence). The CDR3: CSATKGLSGGEQFF. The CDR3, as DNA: TGCAGTGCGACCAAGGGACTTTCTGGAGGTGAGCAGTTCTTC.

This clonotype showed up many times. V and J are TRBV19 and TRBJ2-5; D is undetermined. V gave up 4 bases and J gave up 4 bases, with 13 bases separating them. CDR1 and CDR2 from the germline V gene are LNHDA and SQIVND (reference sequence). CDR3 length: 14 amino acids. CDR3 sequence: CASSKQILGETQYF. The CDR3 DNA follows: TGTGCCAGTAGTAAGCAGATTCTGGGAGAGACCCAGTACTTC. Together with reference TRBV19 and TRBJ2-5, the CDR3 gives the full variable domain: DGGITQSPKYLFRKEGQNVTLSCEQNLNHDAMYWYRQDPGQGLRLIYYSQIVNDFQKGDIAEGYSVSREKKESFPLTVTSAQKNPTAFYLCASSKQILGETQYFGPGTRLLVL.

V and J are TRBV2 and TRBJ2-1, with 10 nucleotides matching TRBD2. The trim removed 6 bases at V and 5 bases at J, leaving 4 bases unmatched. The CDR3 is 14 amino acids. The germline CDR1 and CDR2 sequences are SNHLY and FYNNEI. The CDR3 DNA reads TGTGCCAGCAGCCAGCTAGCGGGGGACAATGAGCAGTTCTTC. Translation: CASSQLAGDNEQFF. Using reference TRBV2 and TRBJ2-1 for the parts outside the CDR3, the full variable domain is EPEVTQTPSHQVTQMGQEVILRCVPISNHLYFYWYRQILGQKVEFLVSFYNNEISEKSEIFDDQFSVERPDGSNFTLKIRSTKLEDSAMYFCASSQLAGDNEQFFGPGTRLTVL.

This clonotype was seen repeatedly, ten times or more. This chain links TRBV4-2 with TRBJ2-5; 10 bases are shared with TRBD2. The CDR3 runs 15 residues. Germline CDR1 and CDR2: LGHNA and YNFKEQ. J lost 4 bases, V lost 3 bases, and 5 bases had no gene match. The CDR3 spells CASSHLAGERETQYF. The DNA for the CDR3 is TGTGCCAGCAGCCACCTAGCGGGAGAGAGAGAGACCCAGTACTTC.

As DNA, the CDR3 is TGCGCCAGCACCCAGCGGGGCCAGCGGGACAATGAGCAGTTCTTC. Translating gives CASTQRGQRDNEQFF. The chain carries TRBV5-1 and TRBJ2-1; 7 bases line up with TRBD2. The germline V gene encodes CDR1 SGHRS and CDR2 YFSETQ. The CDR3 is made up of 15 amino acids. V was clipped by 6 bases and J by 5 bases; unmatched bases: 11.

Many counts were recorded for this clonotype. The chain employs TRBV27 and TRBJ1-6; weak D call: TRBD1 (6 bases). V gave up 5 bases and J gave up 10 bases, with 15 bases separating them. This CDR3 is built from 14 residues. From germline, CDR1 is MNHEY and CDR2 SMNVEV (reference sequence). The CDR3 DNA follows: TGTGCCAGCAGTCCTACGGGACATCGCTCACCCCTCCACTTT. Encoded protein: CASSPTGHRSPLHF.

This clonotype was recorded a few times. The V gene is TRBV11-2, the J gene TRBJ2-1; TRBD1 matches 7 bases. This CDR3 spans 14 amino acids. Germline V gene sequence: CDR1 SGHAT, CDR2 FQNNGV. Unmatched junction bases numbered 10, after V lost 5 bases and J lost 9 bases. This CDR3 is CASSLKTGQSEQFF. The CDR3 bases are TGTGCCAGCAGCCTCAAGACAGGGCAGAGTGAGCAGTTCTTC.

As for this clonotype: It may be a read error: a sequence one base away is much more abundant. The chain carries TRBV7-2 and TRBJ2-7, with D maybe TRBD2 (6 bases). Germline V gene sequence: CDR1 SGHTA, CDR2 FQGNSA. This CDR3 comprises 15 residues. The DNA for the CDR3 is TGTGCCAGCAGCTTAGTTCCGGGAGCGGTCTACGAGCAGCACTTC. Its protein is CASSLVPGAVYEQHF.

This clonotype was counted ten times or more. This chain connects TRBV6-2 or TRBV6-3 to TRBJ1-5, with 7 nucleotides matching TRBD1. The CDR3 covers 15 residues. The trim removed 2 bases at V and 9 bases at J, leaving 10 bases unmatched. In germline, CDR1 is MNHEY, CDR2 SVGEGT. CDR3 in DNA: TGTGCCAGCAGTTACCCCGGGACAGTGGAGTGGCCCCAGCATTTT. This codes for CASSYPGTVEWPQHF.

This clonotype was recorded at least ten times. CDR3 DNA sequence: TGTGCCAGCAGCCGAGACGGGGGCGCGGGTACCGGGGAGCTGTTTTTT. Protein product: CASSRDGGAGTGELFF. V and J are TRBV11-3 and TRBJ2-2; perhaps D is TRBD1 or TRBD2 (6 bases each). This CDR3 has 16 residues. V was cut by 5 bases and J by 5 bases, with 18 bases left in between. Looked up from germline, CDR1 is SGHNT and CDR2 is YENEEA.

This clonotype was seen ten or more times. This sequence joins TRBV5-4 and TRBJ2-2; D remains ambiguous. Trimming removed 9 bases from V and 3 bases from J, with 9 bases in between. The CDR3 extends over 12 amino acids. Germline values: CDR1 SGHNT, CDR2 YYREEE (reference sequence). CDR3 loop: CATQSDTGELFF. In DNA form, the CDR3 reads TGTGCCACCCAATCCGACACCGGGGAGCTGTTTTTT.

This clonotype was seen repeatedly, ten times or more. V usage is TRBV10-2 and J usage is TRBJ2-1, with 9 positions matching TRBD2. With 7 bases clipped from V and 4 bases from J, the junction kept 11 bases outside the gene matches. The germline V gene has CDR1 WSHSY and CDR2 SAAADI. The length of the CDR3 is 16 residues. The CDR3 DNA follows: TGCGCCAGCACTAAGTCCCCTAGCGGGGCTTACAATGAGCAGTTCTTC. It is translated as CASTKSPSGAYNEQFF.

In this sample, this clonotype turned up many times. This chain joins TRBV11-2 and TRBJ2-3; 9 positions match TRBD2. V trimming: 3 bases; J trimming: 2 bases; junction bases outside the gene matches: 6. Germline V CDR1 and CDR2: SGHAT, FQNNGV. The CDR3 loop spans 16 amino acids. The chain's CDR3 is CASSLGSGRSTDTQYF. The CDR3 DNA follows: TGTGCCAGCAGCTTGGGGAGCGGGAGGTCCACAGATACGCAGTATTTT.

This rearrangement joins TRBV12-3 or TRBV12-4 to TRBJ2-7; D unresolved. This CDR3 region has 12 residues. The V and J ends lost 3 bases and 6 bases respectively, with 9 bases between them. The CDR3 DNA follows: TGTGCCAGCAGTTTTGACTTCTCCGAGCAGTACTTC. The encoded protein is CASSFDFSEQYF.

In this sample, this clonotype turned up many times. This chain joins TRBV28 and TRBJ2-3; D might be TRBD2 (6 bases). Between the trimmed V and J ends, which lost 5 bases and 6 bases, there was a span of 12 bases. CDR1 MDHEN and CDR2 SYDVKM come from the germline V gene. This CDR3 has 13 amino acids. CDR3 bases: TGTGCCAGCAGTGGAGGGCTCGGGGATACGCAGTATTTT. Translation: CASSGGLGDTQYF.

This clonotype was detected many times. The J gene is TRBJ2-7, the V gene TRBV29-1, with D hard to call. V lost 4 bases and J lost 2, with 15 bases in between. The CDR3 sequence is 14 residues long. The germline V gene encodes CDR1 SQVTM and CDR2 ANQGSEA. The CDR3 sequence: CSVGEQFKPYEQYF. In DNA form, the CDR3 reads TGCAGCGTTGGGGAACAGTTTAAACCCTACGAGCAGTACTTC.

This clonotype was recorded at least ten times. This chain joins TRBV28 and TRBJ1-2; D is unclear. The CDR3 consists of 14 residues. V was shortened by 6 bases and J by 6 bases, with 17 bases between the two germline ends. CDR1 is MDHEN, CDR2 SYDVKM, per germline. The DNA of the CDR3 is TGTGCCAGCAGCCCGGACCCGTTTTCGGATGGCTACACCTTC. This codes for CASSPDPFSDGYTF.

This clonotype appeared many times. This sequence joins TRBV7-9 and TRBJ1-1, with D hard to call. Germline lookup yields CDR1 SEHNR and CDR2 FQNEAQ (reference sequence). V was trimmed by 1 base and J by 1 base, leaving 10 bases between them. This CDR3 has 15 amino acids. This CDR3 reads CASSLGAAGNTEAFF. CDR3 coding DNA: TGTGCCAGCAGCTTAGGGGCCGCAGGGAACACTGAAGCTTTCTTT.

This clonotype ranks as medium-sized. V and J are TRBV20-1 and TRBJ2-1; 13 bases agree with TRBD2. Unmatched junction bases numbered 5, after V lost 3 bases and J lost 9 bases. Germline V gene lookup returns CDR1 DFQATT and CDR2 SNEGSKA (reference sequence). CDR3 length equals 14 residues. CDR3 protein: CSARMTSGRSEQFF. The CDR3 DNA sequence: TGCAGTGCTAGGATGACTAGCGGGAGGAGTGAGCAGTTCTTC.

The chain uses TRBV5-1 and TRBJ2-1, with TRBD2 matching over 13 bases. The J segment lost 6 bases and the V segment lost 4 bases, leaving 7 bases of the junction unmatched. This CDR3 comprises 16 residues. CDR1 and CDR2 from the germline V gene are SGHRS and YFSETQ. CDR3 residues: CASSPELAGGSNEQFF. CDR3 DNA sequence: TGCGCCAGCAGCCCGGAACTAGCGGGAGGGAGCAATGAGCAGTTCTTC.

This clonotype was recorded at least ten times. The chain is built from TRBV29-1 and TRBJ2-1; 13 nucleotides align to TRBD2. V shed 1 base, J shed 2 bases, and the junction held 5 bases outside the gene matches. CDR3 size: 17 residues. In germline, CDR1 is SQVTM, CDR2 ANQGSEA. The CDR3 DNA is TGCAGCGTTGAAGGAGGACTAGCGGGAGTCGCCTACAATGAGCAGTTCTTC. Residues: CSVEGGLAGVAYNEQFF.

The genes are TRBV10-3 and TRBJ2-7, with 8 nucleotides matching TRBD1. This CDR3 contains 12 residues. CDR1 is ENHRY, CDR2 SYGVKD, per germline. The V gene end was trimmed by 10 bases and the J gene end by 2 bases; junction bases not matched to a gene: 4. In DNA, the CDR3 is TGTGCCACGTCGACAGGGGCCTACGAGCAGTACTTC. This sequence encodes CATSTGAYEQYF.

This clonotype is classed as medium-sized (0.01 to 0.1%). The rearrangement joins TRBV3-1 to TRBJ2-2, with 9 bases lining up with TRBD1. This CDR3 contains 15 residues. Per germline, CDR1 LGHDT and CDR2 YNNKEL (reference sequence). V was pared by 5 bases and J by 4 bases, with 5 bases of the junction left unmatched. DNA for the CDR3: TGTGCCAGCAGCTCGGGACAGGGAAGCACCGGGGAGCTGTTTTTT. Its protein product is CASSSGQGSTGELFF.

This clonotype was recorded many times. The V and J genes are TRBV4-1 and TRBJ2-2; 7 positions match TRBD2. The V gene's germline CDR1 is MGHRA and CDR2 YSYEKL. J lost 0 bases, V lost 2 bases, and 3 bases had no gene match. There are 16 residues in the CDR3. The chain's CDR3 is CASSQPSGTNTGELFF. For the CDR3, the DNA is TGCGCCAGCAGCCAACCCAGCGGGACGAACACCGGGGAGCTGTTTTTT.

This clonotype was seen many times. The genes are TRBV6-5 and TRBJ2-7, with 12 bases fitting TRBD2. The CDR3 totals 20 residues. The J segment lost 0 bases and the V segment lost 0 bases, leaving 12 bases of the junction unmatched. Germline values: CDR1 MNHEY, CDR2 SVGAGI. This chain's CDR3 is CASSYSILAGGTESSYEQYF. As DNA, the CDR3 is TGTGCCAGCAGTTACTCCATCCTAGCGGGAGGGACGGAGAGCTCCTACGAGCAGTACTTC.

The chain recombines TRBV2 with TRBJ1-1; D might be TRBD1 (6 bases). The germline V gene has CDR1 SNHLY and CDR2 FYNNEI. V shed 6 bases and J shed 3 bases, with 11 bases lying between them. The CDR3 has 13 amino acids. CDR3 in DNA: TGTGCCAGCAGCATTACAGGGTACACTGAAGCTTTCTTT. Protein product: CASSITGYTEAFF.

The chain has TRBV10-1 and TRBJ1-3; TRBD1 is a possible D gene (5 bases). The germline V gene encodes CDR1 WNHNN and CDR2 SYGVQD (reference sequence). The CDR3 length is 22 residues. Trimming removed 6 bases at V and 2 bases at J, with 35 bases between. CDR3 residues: CASRGRVTSLGPKGRPGNTIYF. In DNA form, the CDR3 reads TGCGCCAGCAGAGGCAGGGTCACCTCGCTCGGTCCCAAGGGTCGTCCTGGAAACACCATATATTTT.

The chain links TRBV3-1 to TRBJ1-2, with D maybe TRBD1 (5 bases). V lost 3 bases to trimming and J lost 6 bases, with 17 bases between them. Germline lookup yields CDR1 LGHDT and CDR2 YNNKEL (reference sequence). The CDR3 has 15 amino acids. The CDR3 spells CASSHEARDLDGYTF. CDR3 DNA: TGTGCCAGCAGCCATGAGGCCAGGGACCTTGATGGCTACACCTTC.

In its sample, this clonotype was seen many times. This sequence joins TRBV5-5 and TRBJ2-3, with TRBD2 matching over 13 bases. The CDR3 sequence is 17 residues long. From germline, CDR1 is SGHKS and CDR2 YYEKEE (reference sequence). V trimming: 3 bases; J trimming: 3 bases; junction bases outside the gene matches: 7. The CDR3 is CASSYLGTSGMTDTQYF. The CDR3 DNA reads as TGTGCCAGCAGCTACCTAGGGACTAGCGGGATGACAGATACGCAGTATTTT.